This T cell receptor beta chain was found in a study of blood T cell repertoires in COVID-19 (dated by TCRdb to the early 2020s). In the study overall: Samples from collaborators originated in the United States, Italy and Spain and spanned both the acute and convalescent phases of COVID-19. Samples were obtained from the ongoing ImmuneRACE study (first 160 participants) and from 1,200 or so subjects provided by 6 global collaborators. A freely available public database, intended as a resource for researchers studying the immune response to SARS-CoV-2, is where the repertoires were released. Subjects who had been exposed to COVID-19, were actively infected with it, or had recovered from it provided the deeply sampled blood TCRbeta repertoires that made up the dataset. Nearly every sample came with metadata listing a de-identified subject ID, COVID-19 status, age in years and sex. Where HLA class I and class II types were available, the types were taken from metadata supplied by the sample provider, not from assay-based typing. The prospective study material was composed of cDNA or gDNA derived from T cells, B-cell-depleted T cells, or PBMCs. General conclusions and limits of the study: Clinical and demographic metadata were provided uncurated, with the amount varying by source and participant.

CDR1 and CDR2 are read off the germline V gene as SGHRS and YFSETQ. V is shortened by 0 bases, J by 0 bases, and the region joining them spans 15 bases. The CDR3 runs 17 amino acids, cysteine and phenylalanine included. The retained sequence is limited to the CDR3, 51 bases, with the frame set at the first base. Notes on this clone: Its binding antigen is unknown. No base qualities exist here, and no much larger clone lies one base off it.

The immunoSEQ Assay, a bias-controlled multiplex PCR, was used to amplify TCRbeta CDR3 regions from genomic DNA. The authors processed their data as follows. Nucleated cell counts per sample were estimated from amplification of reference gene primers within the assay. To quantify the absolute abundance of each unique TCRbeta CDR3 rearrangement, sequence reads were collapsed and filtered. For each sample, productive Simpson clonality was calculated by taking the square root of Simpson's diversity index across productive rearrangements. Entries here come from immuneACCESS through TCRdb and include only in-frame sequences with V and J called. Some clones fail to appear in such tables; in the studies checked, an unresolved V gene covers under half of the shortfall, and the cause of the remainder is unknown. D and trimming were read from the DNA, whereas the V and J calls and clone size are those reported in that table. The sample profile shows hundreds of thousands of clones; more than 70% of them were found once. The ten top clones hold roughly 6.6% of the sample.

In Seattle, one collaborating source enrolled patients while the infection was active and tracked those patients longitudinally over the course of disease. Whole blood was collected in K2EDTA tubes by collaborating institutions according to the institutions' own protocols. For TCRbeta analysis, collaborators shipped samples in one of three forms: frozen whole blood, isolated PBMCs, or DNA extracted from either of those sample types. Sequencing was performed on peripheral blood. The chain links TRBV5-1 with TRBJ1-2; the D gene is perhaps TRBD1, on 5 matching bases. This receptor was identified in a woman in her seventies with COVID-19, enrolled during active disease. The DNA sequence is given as TGCGCCAGCAGCTTGGGTTCGGGGGATGGGACTAACTATGGCTACACCTTC. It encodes CASSLGSGDGTNYGYTF.